These 18 T cell receptor beta chains were sequenced from one sample in a study of blood T cell repertoires in COVID-19. Only in-frame clones appear in the TCRdb table, and some are missing; sequencing was by immunoSEQ multiplex PCR. This repertoire shows under 300,000 clones, roughly 85% found once; its top ten account for about 4.6%. The sample consisted of peripheral blood. The receptors shown here come from a man aged 60-69 years who had recovered from COVID-19.

This clone appeared a single time. J is TRBJ2-3 and V is TRBV6-4; D gene ambiguous. CDR3 length: 13 residues. Germline loops: CDR1 MRHNA, CDR2 SNTAGT. Between the trimmed V and J ends, which lost 6 bases and 4 bases, there was a span of 11 bases. CDR3 bases: TGTGCCAGCAGAACTTCGGCGGCAGATACGCAGTATTTT. It is translated as CASRTSAADTQYF.

J is TRBJ2-1 and V is TRBV3-1 (or the pseudogene TRBV3-2); no reliable D call. Between the trimmed V and J ends, which lost 3 bases and 2 bases, there was a span of 14 bases. The CDR3 is made up of 16 amino acids. CDR1 and CDR2 (germline): LGHDT, YNNKEL (reference sequence). The CDR3 DNA is TGTGCCAGCAGCCAGGCGAGACTTTCTCCCTACAATGAGCAGTTCTTC. Encoded protein: CASSQARLSPYNEQFF.

The genes are TRBV20-1 and TRBJ2-1; 7 bases align to TRBD2. V dropped 3 bases and J dropped 3; count of bases not matched to a gene: 5. CDR1 and CDR2 from the germline V gene are DFQATT and SNEGSKA (reference sequence). The CDR3 loop spans 14 amino acids. CDR3 region: CSASAGVFYNEQFF. In nucleotides, the CDR3 is TGCAGTGCTAGTGCGGGAGTGTTCTACAATGAGCAGTTCTTC.

This clone was counted only a few times. This chain links TRBV4-2 with TRBJ1-4; 9 bases are a match to TRBD1. This CDR3 is built from 19 residues. The germline CDR1 and CDR2 sequences are LGHNA and YNFKEQ. After removal of 0 bases from V and 12 bases from J, the junction contained 20 bases not matched to a gene. The CDR3 region is CASSQDLTTGGLRFEELFF. CDR3 DNA sequence: TGTGCCAGCAGCCAAGATCTGACGACAGGGGGTTTACGATTCGAGGAACTGTTTTTT.

The CDR3 loop is CASSPQRGGLETQYF. The CDR3 DNA is TGTGCCAGCAGTCCCCAGCGGGGGGGCCTGGAGACCCAGTACTTC. This sequence joins TRBV27 and TRBJ2-5, with 10 bases fitting TRBD2. The germline V gene encodes CDR1 MNHEY and CDR2 SMNVEV (reference sequence). The V segment lost 5 bases and the J segment 5 bases; nucleotides outside the gene matches: 8. The CDR3 is 15 amino acids.

The chain is built from TRBV15 and TRBJ2-3; 7 nucleotides match TRBD2. The CDR3 covers 17 residues. V was pared by 0 bases and J by 8 bases, with 14 bases of the junction left unmatched. Germline V gene data show CDR1 as LNHNV and CDR2 as YYDKDF (reference sequence). Here the CDR3 reads CATSRDPGLAVLGTQYF. The CDR3 DNA follows: TGTGCCACCAGCAGAGATCCGGGCCTAGCGGTGTTAGGTACGCAGTATTTT.

The V gene is TRBV4-1, the J gene TRBJ2-3; D is possibly TRBD1 (6 bases). V was trimmed by 4 bases and J by 6 bases, leaving 14 bases between them. The CDR3 sequence is 14 residues long. Germline V CDR1 and CDR2: MGHRA, YSYEKL. CDR3 in DNA: TGCGCCAGCAGCCTCGGACAGCTAAGCGATACGCAGTATTTT. Residues: CASSLGQLSDTQYF.

V is TRBV18 and J is TRBJ2-7; a possible D gene is TRBD2 (5 bases). The V gene lost 6 bases and the J gene lost 6 bases, with 27 bases spanning the gap. Germline assignment: CDR1 KGHSH and CDR2 LQKENI. This CDR3 contains 17 residues. The CDR3 protein is CASSQGLTTIALREQYF. The DNA of the CDR3 is TGTGCCAGCTCCCAAGGACTCACGACCATTGCCCTACGCGAGCAGTACTTC.

V is TRBV2 and J is TRBJ2-1; 8 bases are shared with TRBD1. Trimming cost V 2 bases and J 6 bases; bases outside gene matches: 12. CDR3 size: 17 residues. Per germline, CDR1 SNHLY and CDR2 FYNNEI. CDR3 in DNA: TGTGCCAGCAGTGAAAGGACCCTACAGGGGGGAGGCAATGAGCAGTTCTTC. Its protein is CASSERTLQGGGNEQFF.

The rearrangement uses TRBV5-4 and TRBJ2-4; 13 bases map to TRBD2. CDR1 is SGHNT, CDR2 YYREEE, per germline (reference sequence). The CDR3 is 16 residues long. Germline trimming cut 4 bases from V and 5 bases from J; bases unmatched to any gene: 6. CDR3 DNA sequence: TGTGCCAGCAGCGGGGGACTAGCGGGAATTGAAAACATTCAGTACTTC. This codes for CASSGGLAGIENIQYF. The full variable domain, rest sourced from reference TRBV5-4 and TRBJ2-4, is ETGVTQSPTHLIKTRGQQVTLRCSSQSGHNTVSWYQQALGQGPQFIFQYYREEENGRGNFPPRFSGLQFPNYSSELNVNALELDDSALYLCASSGGLAGIENIQYFGAGTRLSVL.

The chain combines TRBV19 with TRBJ2-1; D unclear. Germline V CDR1 and CDR2: LNHDA, SQIVND (reference sequence). V shed 3 bases and J shed 8 bases, with 11 bases lying between them. This CDR3 contains 13 residues. The CDR3 nucleotides read TGTGCCAGTAGTATCGTCAGACAAGATGAGCAGTTCTTC. Its translation: CASSIVRQDEQFF.

This chain connects TRBV7-9 to TRBJ1-2; 8 nucleotides align to TRBD1. With 5 bases clipped from V and 8 bases from J, the junction kept 10 bases outside the gene matches. The germline V gene encodes CDR1 SEHNR and CDR2 FQNEAQ (reference sequence). This CDR3 has 14 residues. CDR3 nucleotide sequence: TGTGCCAGCAGCCCGCGACAGGGGACGAGGGGCTACACCTTC. It yields the protein CASSPRQGTRGYTF.

The V and J genes are TRBV11-2 and TRBJ2-2; D perhaps matches TRBD2 (6 bases). Germline V gene sequence: CDR1 SGHAT, CDR2 FQNNGV. Deletions cut 3 bases from V and 3 bases from J, with 11 bases between. The CDR3 extends over 15 amino acids. The CDR3 DNA reads as TGTGCCAGCAGCTTGGACGGACTACACACCGGGGAGCTGTTTTTT. Its protein product is CASSLDGLHTGELFF.

The V call is TRBV27, the J call TRBJ2-3; TRBD2 agrees at 8 bases. Unmatched junction bases numbered 5, after V lost 6 bases and J lost 0 bases. Germline assignment: CDR1 MNHEY and CDR2 SMNVEV (reference sequence). The CDR3 consists of 15 residues. The CDR3 bases are TGTGCCAGCAGCAGGACTAGCAAAAGCACAGATACGCAGTATTTT. This codes for CASSRTSKSTDTQYF.

J is TRBJ1-5 and V is TRBV5-1, with a tentative D call TRBD1 (6 bases). Germline values: CDR1 SGHRS, CDR2 YFSETQ. The CDR3 consists of 14 residues. Trimming shortened V by 6 bases and J by 6 bases, and 16 bases separated the two germline ends. The CDR3 sequence is CASMPTGSLQPQHF. The CDR3, as DNA: TGCGCCAGCATGCCTACAGGGAGTCTTCAGCCCCAGCATTTT.

This chain connects TRBV7-2 to TRBJ2-7; perhaps TRBD1 as D (6 bases). Germline V lookup: CDR1 SGHTA, CDR2 FQGNSA. The CDR3 consists of 15 residues. The germline V and J ends were trimmed by 5 bases and 1 base, with 15 bases remaining between them. CDR3 in amino acids: CASSKPRQVSYEQYF. The CDR3 nucleotides are TGTGCCAGCAGCAAACCGCGACAGGTATCCTACGAGCAGTACTTC.

This clone has only a few counts. This specimen includes other DNA sequences encoding the same CDR3. This chain uses TRBV13 with TRBJ2-7; D remains ambiguous. The germline V gene encodes CDR1 PRHDT and CDR2 FYEKMQ (reference sequence). CDR3 length: 12 residues. Trimming took off 0 bases at V and 4 bases at J, with 4 bases between the two ends. The CDR3 reads CASSLGGYEQYF. CDR3 coding DNA: TGTGCCAGCAGCTTAGGCGGTTACGAGCAGTACTTC. Drawing the rest from reference TRBV13 and TRBJ2-7, the complete variable domain is AAGVIQSPRHLIKEKRETATLKCYPIPRHDTVYWYQQGPGQDPQFLISFYEKMQSDKGSIPDRFSAQQFSDYHSELNMSSLELGDSALYFCASSLGGYEQYFGPGTRLTVT.

V and J are TRBV27 and TRBJ2-7; D is possibly TRBD1 (5 bases). In germline, CDR1 is MNHEY, CDR2 SMNVEV (reference sequence). V lost 1 base and J 3 bases, leaving 7 bases between the germline ends. This CDR3 is built from 13 residues. For the CDR3, the DNA is TGTGCCAGCAGTTTATGGGGCAGCTACGAGCAGTACTTC. This translates into CASSLWGSYEQYF.